This TCR beta chain was identified in a study of shared clonotypes between healthy human individuals. The table came from immunoSEQ multiplex PCR; TCRdb's copy has only in-frame clones and leaves some out. The sample consists of about 1 million clones, around 76% of them appearing once. The CDR3 is 13 amino acids. Germline-derived CDR1 and CDR2 are SGHRS and YFSETQ. Trimming removed 1 base from V and 6 bases from J, with 9 bases in between. Material: memory CD4+ T cells sorted from blood. The subset was: CD45RA-negative fraction. The source is a man in his late teens or twenties in good health. The genes are TRBV5-1 and TRBJ2-3; D is uncertain. DNA of the CDR3: TGCGCCAGCAGCTTGTTTTTGGGTGATACGCAGTATTTT. Its protein product is CASSLFLGDTQYF. The whole variable domain, filled in from reference TRBV5-1 and TRBJ2-3, reads KAGVTQTPRYLIKTRGQQVTLSCSPISGHRSVSWYQQTPGQGLQFLFEYFSETQRNKGNFPGRFSGRQFSNSRSEMNVSTLELGDSALYLCASSLFLGDTQYFGPGTRLTVL.